Below are 31 T cell receptor beta chains sequenced from a single sample in a study of blood T cell repertoires in COVID-19. Here immunoSEQ multiplex PCR was the method, and the copy in TCRdb shows in-frame clones only, minus some. The data show roughly 250,000 clones, 88% seen once. The sample was PBMCs or T cells enriched from blood (not recorded which). The receptor set was obtained from a woman aged 35 to 49 with acute COVID-19.

V usage is TRBV7-9 and J usage is TRBJ1-2, with TRBD1 as a possible D gene (6 bases). CDR1 is SEHNR and CDR2 is FQNEAQ in the germline V gene (reference sequence). Trimming left V 5 bases short and J 0 bases short, with 16 bases between. The CDR3 loop spans 16 amino acids. The DNA of the CDR3 is TGTGCCAGCAGCATGTCACAGGGAACTACTAACTATGGCTACACCTTC. Amino acid sequence: CASSMSQGTTNYGYTF.

The chain joins TRBV28 to TRBJ1-2; 9 nucleotides match TRBD1. Per germline, CDR1 MDHEN and CDR2 SYDVKM. V lost 6 bases and J lost 4; bases outside the gene matches: 3. The CDR3 loop spans 13 amino acids. The CDR3 DNA sequence: TGTGCCAGCAGACCGGGACAGGGCTATGGCTACACCTTC. Translation gives CASRPGQGYGYTF.

V gene TRBV6-5 combines with J gene TRBJ1-5; TRBD1 aligns across 7 bases. The CDR3 loop spans 15 amino acids. Germline trimming cut 6 bases from V and 3 bases from J; bases unmatched to any gene: 8. CDR1 is MNHEY, CDR2 SVGAGI, per germline. CDR3: CASRKPGQINQPQHF. Here the CDR3 DNA reads TGTGCCAGCAGAAAACCGGGACAGATCAATCAGCCCCAGCATTTT.

The chain links TRBV9 to TRBJ1-3; 7 nucleotides match TRBD1. Germline V CDR1 and CDR2: SGDLS, YYNGEE. V dropped 1 base and J dropped 4; count of bases not matched to a gene: 8. The CDR3 loop spans 16 amino acids. The CDR3 here is CASSVSTGNNGNTIYF. The CDR3 nucleotides are TGTGCCAGCAGCGTATCGACAGGGAATAACGGAAACACCATATATTTT.

This clone was seen once. V and J are TRBV6-6 and TRBJ1-3; tentative D call: TRBD1 (5 bases). CDR3 size: 15 residues. Germline V gene lookup returns CDR1 MNHNY and CDR2 SVGAGI (reference sequence). The V end lost 5 bases, the J end lost 8 bases, and 19 bases lay between the germline ends. The CDR3, as DNA: TGTGCCAGCAGTCCCAGGGCCGAGAACGCTGACACCATATATTTT. Translation gives CASSPRAENADTIYF.

The chain carries TRBV3-1 (or the pseudogene TRBV3-2) and TRBJ1-2; possible D gene TRBD1, 5 bases. V was shortened by 3 bases and J by 8 bases, with 19 bases between the two germline ends. The CDR3 loop spans 15 amino acids. CDR1 and CDR2 (germline): LGHDT, YNNKEL (reference sequence). The CDR3: CASSQPGPRMGGYTF. In DNA form, the CDR3 reads TGTGCCAGCAGCCAGCCAGGGCCTAGGATGGGAGGCTACACCTTC.

J is TRBJ1-2 and V is TRBV18; D gene unclear. The CDR3 spans 15 residues. Trimming cost V 2 bases and J 3 bases, with 13 bases left between them. Germline V CDR1 and CDR2: KGHSH, LQKENI. The CDR3 sequence is CASSPNFPSDYGYTF. CDR3 coding DNA: TGTGCCAGCTCACCAAATTTCCCCAGCGACTATGGCTACACCTTC. Based on the CDR3 plus reference TRBV18 and TRBJ1-2, the full variable domain is NAGVMQNPRHLVRRRGQEARLRCSPMKGHSHVYWYRQLPEEGLKFMVYLQKENIIDESGMPKERFSAEFPKEGPSILRIQQVVRGDSAAYFCASSPNFPSDYGYTFGSGTRLTVV.

The chain combines TRBV5-1 with TRBJ2-1; 14 nucleotides agree with TRBD2. V shed 3 bases, J shed 4 bases, and the junction held 3 bases outside the gene matches. This CDR3 region has 16 residues. Germline V gene sequence: CDR1 SGHRS, CDR2 YFSETQ. In nucleotides, the CDR3 is TGCGCCAGCAGCTGGACTAGCGGGAGGTCATACAATGAGCAGTTCTTC. It is translated as CASSWTSGRSYNEQFF.

This chain connects TRBV7-2 to TRBJ2-1; possible D gene TRBD1, 5 bases. Germline V gives CDR1 SGHTA, CDR2 FQGNSA. Between the trimmed V and J ends, which lost 3 bases and 2 bases, there was a span of 8 bases. This CDR3 is built from 14 residues. CDR3 sequence (DNA): TGTGCCAGCAGCTTGGCAGGGCCCTACAATGAGCAGTTCTTC. As protein: CASSLAGPYNEQFF.

This chain links TRBV6-5 with TRBJ1-1; D gene unclear. This CDR3 region has 14 residues. The germline gives CDR1 MNHEY, CDR2 SVGAGI. V was pared by 3 bases and J by 2 bases, with 10 bases between. CDR3 loop: CASSYSQINTEAFF. DNA of the CDR3: TGTGCCAGCAGTTATTCACAGATCAACACTGAAGCTTTCTTT.

CDR3 sequence: CASSVEAASNYGYTF. The CDR3 nucleotides read TGTGCCAGCAGCGTAGAGGCAGCGTCTAACTATGGCTACACCTTC. This chain uses TRBV9 with TRBJ1-2; D not resolved. The CDR3 is 15 residues long. CDR1 SGDLS and CDR2 YYNGEE come from the germline V gene. V lost 0 bases, J lost 0 bases, and 9 bases lay in between.

J is TRBJ1-1 and V is TRBV11-3; D is unresolved. Trimming pared 1 base from V and 1 base from J, leaving 4 bases between. Germline V gives CDR1 SGHNT, CDR2 YENEEA. The length of the CDR3 is 13 residues. This CDR3 is CASSLGQNTEAFF. In nucleotides, the CDR3 is TGTGCCAGCAGCTTAGGACAGAACACTGAAGCTTTCTTT.

This chain joins TRBV18 and TRBJ1-1, with D perhaps matching TRBD1 (6 bases). The V end lost 2 bases, the J end lost 5 bases, and 12 bases lay between the germline ends. The CDR3 extends over 14 amino acids. Looked up from germline, CDR1 is KGHSH and CDR2 is LQKENI. CDR3 amino acids: CASSPGQGITEAFF. DNA of the CDR3: TGTGCCAGCTCACCAGGCCAGGGGATTACTGAAGCTTTCTTT.

The chain links TRBV11-2 to TRBJ2-7, with TRBD2 matching over 8 bases. The CDR3 has 14 residues. Germline V CDR1 and CDR2: SGHAT, FQNNGV. After removal of 4 bases from V and 9 bases from J, the junction contained 11 bases not matched to a gene. The CDR3 region is CASSYSGTLRRQYF. CDR3 in DNA: TGTGCCAGCAGCTATAGCGGGACGTTGCGGAGGCAGTACTTC.

Written as DNA, the CDR3 is TGCGCCAGCAGCCAAGAAGGCCGGGACATTAGCTCTGGAAACACCATATATTTT. Translating gives CASSQEGRDISSGNTIYF. The chain links TRBV4-1 to TRBJ1-3; a weak D match, TRBD1 (6 bases). V was clipped by 0 bases and J by 0 bases, with 15 bases between them. CDR1 MGHRA and CDR2 YSYEKL come from the germline V gene. The CDR3 consists of 18 residues.

The chain couples TRBV24-1 to TRBJ2-1, with 8 bases matching TRBD2. Germline assignment: CDR1 KGHDR and CDR2 SFDVKD. J lost 0 bases, V lost 5 bases, and 14 bases had no gene match. The CDR3 extends over 19 amino acids. CDR3 region: CATSGPEPGLGGSYNEQFF. CDR3 in DNA: TGTGCCACCAGTGGCCCGGAACCGGGACTAGGGGGCTCCTACAATGAGCAGTTCTTC.

The CDR3 coding sequence is TGTGCCAGCAGCGTAGGGGGCATTAATGAAAAACTGTTTTTT. Its protein product is CASSVGGINEKLFF. The chain employs TRBV9 and TRBJ1-4, with D perhaps matching TRBD1 (5 bases). The CDR3 has 14 residues. The germline V gene encodes CDR1 SGDLS and CDR2 YYNGEE. The ends were cut back, 0 bases at V and 4 bases at J, with 7 bases in the middle.

A single count supports this clone. This sequence joins TRBV7-6 and TRBJ1-4; D call uncertain. Looked up from germline, CDR1 is SGHVS and CDR2 is FNYEAQ. The V gene lost 2 bases and the J gene lost 7 bases, with 11 bases spanning the gap. The CDR3 runs 14 residues. CDR3 nucleotide sequence: TGTGCCAGCAGCTTACAGGAGGATGGTGAAAAACTGTTTTTT. This codes for CASSLQEDGEKLFF.

This chain connects TRBV11-2 to TRBJ2-5, with D perhaps matching TRBD1 (6 bases). This CDR3 comprises 15 residues. Trimming stripped 4 bases from V and 5 bases from J, with 17 bases between. The V gene's germline CDR1 is SGHAT and CDR2 FQNNGV. DNA for the CDR3: TGTGCCAGCAGCTCAAAGGGATTCAGGGGCGAGACCCAGTACTTC. This translates into CASSSKGFRGETQYF.

The chain joins TRBV28 to TRBJ1-2; no reliable D call. The CDR3 loop spans 12 amino acids. V was trimmed by 6 bases and J by 4 bases, leaving 9 bases between them. Germline V CDR1 and CDR2: MDHEN, SYDVKM. In DNA form, the CDR3 reads TGTGCCAGCAGGGGAGTGCGCTATGGCTACACCTTC. This codes for CASRGVRYGYTF.

The chain recombines TRBV6-5 with TRBJ1-1, with 8 bases fitting TRBD1. The CDR3 covers 16 residues. V gave up 0 bases and J gave up 4 bases; unmatched junction bases: 7. Germline V gene lookup returns CDR1 MNHEY and CDR2 SVGAGI. CDR3 sequence (DNA): TGTGCCAGCAGTTACTCCTCCGGGACAGGAGGCACTGAAGCTTTCTTT. It is translated as CASSYSSGTGGTEAFF.

The chain combines TRBV11-3 with TRBJ2-1, with D tentatively TRBD1 (6 bases). V gave up 2 bases and J gave up 0 bases, with 8 bases separating them. The CDR3 runs to 15 residues. Germline assignment: CDR1 SGHNT and CDR2 YENEEA. For the CDR3, the DNA is TGTGCCAGCAGCTTAACAGGGAGCTCCTACAATGAGCAGTTCTTC. Translated: CASSLTGSSYNEQFF.

The chain uses TRBV30 and TRBJ2-7; 9 bases fit TRBD1. The germline CDR1 and CDR2 sequences are GTSNPN and SVGIG (reference sequence). The CDR3 length is 15 residues. J gave up 0 bases and V 0 bases, and 3 bases lay outside the gene matches. The DNA of the CDR3 is TGTGCCTGGAGTGTGGGACAGGGACGCTCCTACGAGCAGTACGTC. It yields the protein CAWSVGQGRSYEQYV.

The CDR3 DNA is TGTGCCAGCAGCTGGCCCGGGGTCCAGATGGATGAAAAACTGTTTTTT. It codes for CASSWPGVQMDEKLFF. This chain uses TRBV7-9 with TRBJ1-4; D remains ambiguous. Germline assignment: CDR1 SEHNR and CDR2 FQNEAQ (reference sequence). The CDR3 spans 16 residues. V lost 4 bases and J 6 bases, leaving 18 bases between the germline ends.

This sequence joins TRBV10-3 and TRBJ2-7; 8 positions match TRBD1. Germline V gene data show CDR1 as ENHRY and CDR2 as SYGVKD. V trimming: 5 bases; J trimming: 3 bases; junction bases outside the gene matches: 3. The CDR3 has 13 amino acids. CDR3 sequence: CAISPTGGYEQYF. The CDR3 region has the DNA TGTGCCATCAGTCCTACAGGGGGCTACGAGCAGTACTTC.

This clone came up once. The J gene is TRBJ2-1, the V gene TRBV7-3, with D possibly TRBD2 on 6 matching bases. The V and J ends lost 4 bases and 2 bases respectively, with 9 bases between them. Germline CDR1 is SGHTA and CDR2 is FQGTGA. The CDR3 runs to 14 residues. The CDR3 sequence: CASSSGDPYNEQFF. The CDR3 DNA reads TGTGCCAGCAGCTCGGGAGACCCCTACAATGAGCAGTTCTTC.

The chain has TRBV4-1 and TRBJ1-3; the match to TRBD1 covers 7 bases. The CDR3 has 15 residues. CDR1 and CDR2 (germline): MGHRA, YSYEKL. The J segment lost 4 bases and the V segment lost 0 bases, leaving 3 bases of the junction unmatched. CDR3 nucleotide sequence: TGCGCCAGCAGCCAAGATGACAGGGAGGGAAACACCATATATTTT. As protein: CASSQDDREGNTIYF.

This sequence joins TRBV9 and TRBJ2-1; possible D gene TRBD1, 6 bases. Per the germline V gene, CDR1 is SGDLS and CDR2 is YYNGEE. The CDR3 runs 16 residues. The germline V and J ends were trimmed by 0 bases and 0 bases, with 10 bases remaining between them. CDR3 in amino acids: CASSVAQGNSYNEQFF. The CDR3 DNA reads as TGTGCCAGCAGCGTAGCACAGGGAAACTCCTACAATGAGCAGTTCTTC.

V is TRBV20-1 and J is TRBJ2-7; D uncertain. Germline V gene lookup returns CDR1 DFQATT and CDR2 SNEGSKA (reference sequence). The length of the CDR3 is 11 residues. V dropped 2 bases and J dropped 4 bases, with 6 bases sitting between them. CDR3 in DNA: TGCAGTGCTAGATGGAGTTACGAGCAGTACTTC. Translated, it gives CSARWSYEQYF.

This clone was counted a single time. V gene TRBV11-3 combines with J gene TRBJ1-1; TRBD1 matches 7 bases. From germline, CDR1 is SGHNT and CDR2 YENEEA. The CDR3 consists of 16 residues. The ends lost 0 bases at V and 7 bases at J; junction bases unmatched: 11. The CDR3 protein is CASSLEIAQGEGEAFF. In nucleotides, the CDR3 is TGTGCCAGCAGCTTAGAAATCGCCCAGGGGGAAGGTGAAGCTTTCTTT.

J is TRBJ2-7 and V is TRBV6-5; the match to TRBD2 covers 9 bases. Germline V lookup: CDR1 MNHEY, CDR2 SVGAGI. The CDR3 is made up of 15 amino acids. V shed 4 bases and J 5 bases; nucleotides not matched to a gene: 9. The CDR3 here is CASSSGGAGGDEQYV. Here the CDR3 DNA reads TGTGCCAGCAGTTCGGGGGGAGCGGGAGGCGACGAGCAGTACGTC.